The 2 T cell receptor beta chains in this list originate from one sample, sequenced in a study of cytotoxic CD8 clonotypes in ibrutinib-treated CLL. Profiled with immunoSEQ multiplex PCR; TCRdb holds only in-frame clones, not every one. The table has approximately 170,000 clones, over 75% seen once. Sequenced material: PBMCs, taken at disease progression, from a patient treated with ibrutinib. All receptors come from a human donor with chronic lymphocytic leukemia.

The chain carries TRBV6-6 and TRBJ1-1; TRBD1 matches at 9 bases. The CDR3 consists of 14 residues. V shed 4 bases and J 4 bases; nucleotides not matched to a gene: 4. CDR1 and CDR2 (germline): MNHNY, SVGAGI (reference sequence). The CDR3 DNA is TGTGCCAGCAGTTTCGGACAGGGGAGCACTGAAGCTTTCTTT. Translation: CASSFGQGSTEAFF.

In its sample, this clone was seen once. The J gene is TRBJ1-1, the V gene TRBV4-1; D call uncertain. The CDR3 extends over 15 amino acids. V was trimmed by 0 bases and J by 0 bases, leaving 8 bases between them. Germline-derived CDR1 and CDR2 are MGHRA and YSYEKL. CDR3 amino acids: CASSQERRMNTEAFF. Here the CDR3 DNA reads TGCGCCAGCAGCCAAGAGAGACGGATGAACACTGAAGCTTTCTTT.